The T cell receptor (beta chain) described here comes from a study of preoperative IRX-2 immunotherapy in early breast cancer. The sample's treatment: preoperative locoregional IRX-2 cytokine immunotherapy. This phase Ib study tested locoregional IRX-2 cytokine immunotherapy given before surgery. The V end was cut by 2 bases, the J end by 0 bases, with 11 bases between. Germline CDR1 reads SGHRS; CDR2 reads YFSETQ. This CDR3 has 15 residues. This clone was observed once. The data were produced by immunoSEQ multiplex PCR, yet TCRdb's version contains in-frame clones alone and is incomplete. The table includes some 13,000 clones, approximately 90% detected once.

V gene TRBV5-1 combines with J gene TRBJ1-1, with a possible D match to TRBD1 (5 bases). This sequence originates from a human donor with breast cancer. The specimen was taken from a patient treated with IRX-2 immunotherapy. As DNA, the CDR3 is TGCGCCAGCAGCTTCCACGGGACCGTGAACACTGAAGCTTTCTTT. Translated: CASSFHGTVNTEAFF.